This T cell receptor (beta chain) was identified in a study of early T cells in non-severe SARS-CoV-2 infection. Study at large: Whole-blood bulk RNA, unsorted, was sequenced, and chains were unpaired. Study-wide results and limits: The matching step, a VDJdb search, favored anti-spike CD8 responses and missed private and CD4 specificities.

On this clonotype itself: What it binds is not known.

Trimming at V came to 6 bases and at J to 4 bases, leaving 6 bases not matched to a gene. From germline, CDR1 is KGHDR and CDR2 SFDVKD. The CDR3 spans 15 residues. Individual cDNA molecules carried attached unique molecular identifiers. TCRdb reanalysed the 5' RACE reads using MiXCR and keeps one entry per CDR3 protein. The table has some 34,000 distinct CDR3 sequences, 4.7% seen once. This chain links TRBV24-1 with TRBJ2-1; 9 bases are a match to TRBD2. This TCR was sampled from an adult who was a healthcare worker with PCR-confirmed SARS-CoV-2 infection or an uninfected control (not recorded which). The sequenced material came from whole blood. For the CDR3, the DNA is TGTGCCACCAGTAAAAGCGGGGGGCGATACAATGAGCAGTTCTTC. Its translation: CATSKSGGRYNEQFF.